Listed below are T cell receptor beta chains from one sample, sequenced in a study of memory CD4+ T cells and cytomegalovirus serostatus. Measured with immunoSEQ multiplex PCR; TCRdb has only the in-frame clones, and not every one. Of 25,000 to 35,000 clones listed, 70% to 80% are singletons. The sequenced sample was memory CD4+ T cells from blood. Every receptor here comes from an adult in good health and CMV-seronegative. Both conserved end residues are trimmed from each CDR3.

v_call: TRBV6-5
j_call: TRBJ1-1
cdr3_aa: ASSYSAGVGTEAF

v_call: TRBV6-1
j_call: TRBJ1-6
cdr3_aa: ASSGDNSPLH

v_call: TRBV29-1
j_call: TRBJ2-1
cdr3_aa: SVVSVFGNEQF

v_call: TRBV29-1
j_call: TRBJ2-1
cdr3_aa: SVDGTGGLISNEQF

v_call: TRBV27
j_call: TRBJ1-2
cdr3_aa: ASRPLMGREVNYGYT

v_call: TRBV27
j_call: TRBJ1-2
cdr3_aa: ASSFSPPDRTYNYGYT

v_call: TRBV9
j_call: TRBJ1-5
cdr3_aa: ASSKEGSSNQPQH

v_call: TRBV6-5
j_call: TRBJ1-1
cdr3_aa: ASTSGIEAF

v_call: TRBV7-9
j_call: TRBJ2-5
cdr3_aa: ASSQGGRETQY

v_call: TRBV29-1
j_call: TRBJ2-7
cdr3_aa: SGQGEGEQY

v_call: TRBV5-8
j_call: TRBJ2-1
cdr3_aa: ASSLPRNPNEQF

v_call: TRBV11-2
j_call: TRBJ2-5
cdr3_aa: ASSLGAAQETQY

v_call: TRBV2
j_call: TRBJ2-5
cdr3_aa: ASSVGQSQETQY

v_call: TRBV4-2
j_call: TRBJ1-1
cdr3_aa: ASSQGRANTEAF

v_call: TRBV29-1
j_call: TRBJ2-5
cdr3_aa: SVDLSGAQETQY

v_call: TRBV13
j_call: TRBJ2-1
cdr3_aa: ASSLVRLAGGGEQF

v_call: TRBV5-1
j_call: TRBJ2-3
cdr3_aa: ASSLAGGKTDTQY

v_call: TRBV7-2
j_call: TRBJ1-1
cdr3_aa: ASSFERGTEAF

v_call: TRBV2
j_call: TRBJ1-1
cdr3_aa: ASRAGTGGPGAEAF

v_call: TRBV20-1
j_call: TRBJ2-7
cdr3_aa: SAPFPYEQY

v_call: TRBV19
j_call: TRBJ1-1
cdr3_aa: ASSIDRTRVAEAF

v_call: TRBV4-2
j_call: TRBJ2-7
cdr3_aa: ASSFSGGNEQY

v_call: TRBV11-3
j_call: TRBJ2-1
cdr3_aa: ASSLTLAGDNEQF

v_call: TRBV7-9
j_call: TRBJ2-5
cdr3_aa: ASSLGAETQY

v_call: TRBV18
j_call: TRBJ1-1
cdr3_aa: ASSPPTGGYNTEAF

v_call: TRBV7-9
j_call: TRBJ2-2
cdr3_aa: ASSLTSWTSGGGEELF

v_call: TRBV9
j_call: TRBJ1-1
cdr3_aa: ASSVSGQRNTEAF

v_call: TRBV5-8
j_call: TRBJ1-1
cdr3_aa: ASSLEGVGWTF

v_call: TRBV5-8
j_call: TRBJ1-5
cdr3_aa: ASSLELGSNQPQH

v_call: TRBV5-1
j_call: TRBJ2-7
cdr3_aa: ASRTGPSYEQY

v_call: TRBV9
j_call: TRBJ2-2
cdr3_aa: ASSGKLAGGLYAGELF

v_call: TRBV7-9
j_call: TRBJ2-1
cdr3_aa: ASSSDGTRSQF

v_call: TRBV5-1
j_call: TRBJ1-5
cdr3_aa: ASSLEGIGNQPQH

v_call: TRBV7-2
j_call: TRBJ1-5
cdr3_aa: ASSLAPNSNQPQH

v_call: TRBV6-6
j_call: TRBJ2-7
cdr3_aa: ASSSLTGVSSYEQY

v_call: TRBV9
j_call: TRBJ1-5
cdr3_aa: ASSVGWTGDQPQH

v_call: TRBV19
j_call: TRBJ2-5
cdr3_aa: ASRDRGVKETQY

v_call: TRBV30
j_call: TRBJ1-3
cdr3_aa: AWSAGSGNTIY

v_call: TRBV27
j_call: TRBJ2-3
cdr3_aa: ASSPGTSGFRVDTQY

v_call: TRBV19
j_call: TRBJ2-2
cdr3_aa: ASSIDGRTGELF

v_call: TRBV2
j_call: TRBJ2-4
cdr3_aa: ASTAQGSGWIQY

v_call: TRBV5-1
j_call: TRBJ2-5
cdr3_aa: ASSLGQEETQY

v_call: TRBV5-1
j_call: TRBJ1-2
cdr3_aa: ASRQGQSEAGYT

v_call: TRBV6-5
j_call: TRBJ2-4
cdr3_aa: ASSYSLDSSIQY